This record covers a single T cell receptor (beta chain). Its matching antigen is unknown. V dropped 6 bases and J dropped 4; count of bases not matched to a gene: 6. The germline V gene encodes CDR1 MNHEY and CDR2 SMNVEV (reference sequence). The CDR3 spans 15 residues. Each CDR3 protein is one row after TCRdb ran MiXCR on the 5' RACE reads. The table has about 500,000 distinct CDR3 sequences, about 13% seen once. The data were obtained in a study of CD8 T cells in ankylosing spondylitis. Study-wide results and caveats: A motif of eight highly homologous TCR beta variants was seen as apparently characteristic of ankylosing spondylitis blood.

The V and J genes are TRBV27 and TRBJ1-5, with 10 bases lining up with TRBD1. The sequence was collected from a male donor with ankylosing spondylitis. Sequenced sample: blood, either unsorted or a sorted T cell fraction (not recorded which). In DNA, the CDR3 is TGTGCCAGCAGGACAGGGGGCGCGAAAAATCAGCCCCAGCATTTT. Amino acids: CASRTGGAKNQPQHF.